Shown below are 18 T cell receptor beta chains from a single sample sequenced in a study of cytomegalovirus exposure and HLA in healthy donors. Researchers ran the PCR with 60 Vbeta and 13 Jbeta primers. The table came from immunoSEQ multiplex PCR; TCRdb's copy has only in-frame clones and leaves some out. The sample shows about 120,000 clones, 60% to 85% of them seen only once. The source material was PBMCs. The receptors stem from a young woman in good health and CMV-seropositive.

The gene calls are TRBV6-1 and TRBJ1-1, with a possible D match to TRBD1 (6 bases). The V and J ends lost 5 bases and 7 bases respectively, with 11 bases between them. Germline V CDR1 and CDR2: MNHNS, SASEGT. The length of the CDR3 is 12 residues. CDR3: CASSPGVSEAFF. The DNA of the CDR3 is TGTGCCAGCAGTCCAGGGGTCAGTGAAGCTTTCTTT.

On this clone itself: An end of the junction differs from the germline gene, which may be a read error. The chain uses TRBV7-9 and TRBJ1-1; 7 nucleotides agree with TRBD1. The CDR3 loop spans 13 amino acids. Germline assignment: CDR1 SEHNR and CDR2 FQNEAQ (reference sequence). The CDR3 loop reads CSSSLQGGAEAFF. DNA for the CDR3: TGTTCCAGCAGCTTACAAGGGGGCGCTGAAGCTTTCTTT.

This clone was detected only a few times. The J gene is TRBJ1-2, the V gene TRBV21-1. TRBV21-1 is recorded as a pseudogene. This CDR3 has 15 residues. CDR3 in amino acids: CASSKASGARGGYTF. The CDR3 DNA is TGTGCCAGCAGCAAAGCGAGCGGGGCCAGGGGTGGCTACACCTTC.

The V call is TRBV6-1, the J call TRBJ2-7; D ambiguous. Trimming took off 3 bases at V and 3 bases at J, with 3 bases between the two ends. Germline-derived CDR1 and CDR2 are MNHNS and SASEGT. The CDR3 sequence is 11 residues long. The CDR3 is CASSDIYEQYF. As DNA, the CDR3 is TGTGCCAGCAGTGACATCTACGAGCAGTACTTC.

The chain links TRBV6-1 to TRBJ2-5, with D possibly TRBD1 on 5 matching bases. The CDR3 loop spans 15 amino acids. With 2 bases removed from V and 5 bases from J, the gap between germline ends came to 15 bases. Germline CDR1 and CDR2: MNHNS and SASEGT. CDR3 amino acids: CASSELAREYETQYF. Written as DNA, the CDR3 is TGTGCCAGCAGTGAACTGGCCAGGGAATACGAGACCCAGTACTTC.

This clone was picked up one time. The V gene is TRBV9, the J gene TRBJ1-1, with 11 bases matching TRBD1. The V and J ends lost 0 bases and 3 bases, in that order; junction bases with no gene match: 4. The germline V gene has CDR1 SGDLS and CDR2 YYNGEE. The CDR3 loop spans 16 amino acids. CDR3 region: CASSVVGQGADTEAFF. The CDR3 DNA reads TGTGCCAGCAGCGTAGTCGGACAGGGGGCAGACACTGAAGCTTTCTTT.

The rearrangement links TRBV2 to TRBJ1-2; 8 bases match TRBD1. With 6 bases clipped from V and 8 bases from J, the junction kept 11 bases outside the gene matches. CDR1 and CDR2 from the germline V gene are SNHLY and FYNNEI. This CDR3 region has 14 residues. The DNA of the CDR3 is TGTGCCAGCAGACCCCCCGGACAGGGTACGGGCTACACCTTC. Its protein is CASRPPGQGTGYTF. The complete variable domain, with remaining parts taken from reference TRBV2 and TRBJ1-2, reads EPEVTQTPSHQVTQMGQEVILRCVPISNHLYFYWYRQILGQKVEFLVSFYNNEISEKSEIFDDQFSVERPDGSNFTLKIRSTKLEDSAMYFCASRPPGQGTGYTFGSGTRLTVV.

The chain links TRBV19 to TRBJ1-2; 7 nucleotides line up with TRBD1. J was trimmed by 2 bases and V by 5 bases; bases with no gene match: 11. CDR3 length equals 16 residues. Germline CDR1 reads LNHDA; CDR2 reads SQIVND (reference sequence). The CDR3 region has the DNA TGTGCCAGTAGTCCCCGGACAGGAGGGATAAACTATGGCTACACCTTC. Encoded protein: CASSPRTGGINYGYTF.

The genes are TRBV6-1 and TRBJ2-7; no clear D gene. The CDR3 totals 12 residues. Trimming removed 5 bases from V and 5 bases from J, with 10 bases in between. Germline CDR1 and CDR2: MNHNS and SASEGT. The chain's CDR3 is CASSPQRNEQYF. For the CDR3, the DNA is TGTGCCAGCAGTCCCCAGAGGAACGAGCAGTACTTC.

The chain employs TRBV5-1 and TRBJ2-7; D is ambiguous. This CDR3 comprises 13 residues. V lost 4 bases, J lost 1 base, and 9 bases lay in between. Germline values: CDR1 SGHRS, CDR2 YFSETQ. CDR3 coding DNA: TGCGCCAGCAGCCCAACAAATTCCTACGAGCAGTACTTC. Translation: CASSPTNSYEQYF.

CDR3 region: CASSLSQGARGANEKLFF. The CDR3 DNA is TGCGCCAGCAGCTTGAGTCAGGGGGCGCGTGGGGCTAATGAAAAACTGTTTTTT. The J gene is TRBJ1-4, the V gene TRBV5-1; 8 bases are shared with TRBD1. Per germline, CDR1 SGHRS and CDR2 YFSETQ. The CDR3 contains 18 residues. After removal of 1 base from V and 3 bases from J, the junction contained 11 bases not matched to a gene.

The V call is TRBV28, the J call TRBJ1-2; 9 bases map to TRBD1. Germline V gives CDR1 MDHEN, CDR2 SYDVKM. CDR3 length: 14 residues. V shed 7 bases and J 8 bases; nucleotides not matched to a gene: 11. CDR3 coding DNA: TGTGCCAGCAAGAAAGGCCACAGGGGGCAGGGCTACACCTTC. Protein: CASKKGHRGQGYTF.

V usage is TRBV25-1 and J usage is TRBJ2-1; D possibly corresponds to TRBD1 (5 bases). The V gene's germline CDR1 is MGHDK and CDR2 SYGVNS. The CDR3 sequence is 13 residues long. Trimming pared 3 bases from V and 8 bases from J, leaving 11 bases between. The CDR3 region is CASSDKGYDEQFF. DNA for the CDR3: TGTGCCAGCAGTGATAAGGGGTACGATGAGCAGTTCTTC.

The chain links TRBV7-3 to TRBJ2-7, with 7 bases matching TRBD2. Germline assignment: CDR1 SGHTA and CDR2 FQGTGA. Trimming took 5 bases from V and 6 from J; bases not matched to a gene: 4. This CDR3 is 12 amino acids long. In DNA form, the CDR3 reads TGTGCCAGCAGCCGTCCGGGGGGCGAGCAGTACTTC. The encoded protein is CASSRPGGEQYF.

J is TRBJ2-1 and V is TRBV10-1; 8 nucleotides align to TRBD1. The germline gives CDR1 WNHNN, CDR2 SYGVQD (reference sequence). The CDR3 is 15 amino acids. V lost 10 bases, J lost 2 bases, and 10 bases stayed unmatched. The chain's CDR3 is CATLGTGATYNEQFF. The CDR3 DNA reads TGCGCCACGCTCGGGACAGGCGCTACCTACAATGAGCAGTTCTTC.

This clone occurred once. The rearrangement links TRBV27 to TRBJ2-2; the match to TRBD2 covers 8 bases. The CDR3 runs to 17 residues. Germline values: CDR1 MNHEY, CDR2 SMNVEV (reference sequence). The junction had 9 bases not matched to a gene; V was cut back by 0 bases and J by 6 bases. The CDR3 DNA reads TGTGCCAGCAGTTTATCGGCTGGCGGGGGGCCATCCGGGGAGCTGTTTTTT. Translation: CASSLSAGGGPSGELFF.

The gene calls are TRBV2 and TRBJ1-6; D unresolved. The CDR3 loop spans 13 amino acids. Germline CDR1 is SNHLY and CDR2 is FYNNEI. V gave up 6 bases and J gave up 9 bases, with 12 bases separating them. The CDR3 DNA follows: TGTGCCAGCAGGGGAGAGGGTAGTTCACCCCTCCACTTT. As protein: CASRGEGSSPLHF.

This chain uses TRBV4-2 with TRBJ1-1; 7 bases are a match to TRBD1. Trimming took 4 bases from V and 0 from J; bases not matched to a gene: 5. The CDR3 extends over 15 amino acids. Germline CDR1 and CDR2: LGHNA and YNFKEQ. The CDR3 spells CASSPRQGLNTEAFF. In DNA, the CDR3 is TGTGCCAGCAGCCCCCGACAGGGATTGAACACTGAAGCTTTCTTT.